These 24 T cell receptor beta chains originate from one sample sequenced in a study of beta chain features in type 1 diabetes. The sequenced template was cDNA made from the entire isolated RNA. The protocol was immunoSEQ multiplex PCR, while the TCRdb copy is restricted to in-frame clones and leaves out a portion. The profile shows 300,000 to 350,000 clones, approximately 8.2% of them singletons. Sequencing was done on a sample of central memory CD4+ T cells from blood. All receptors derive from a woman between 18 and 29 years old in good health.

The gene calls are TRBV28 and TRBJ1-3; D is unresolved. From germline, CDR1 is MDHEN and CDR2 SYDVKM. This CDR3 contains 14 residues. V lost 7 bases and J 1 base, leaving 11 bases between the germline ends. CDR3 sequence reads: CASTDERSGNTIYF. The DNA for the CDR3 is TGTGCCAGCACCGACGAGAGATCTGGAAACACCATATATTTT.

This clone was detected only a few times. Other DNA sequences in the same sample also yield this CDR3. The rearrangement links TRBV10-3 to TRBJ2-5; 10 nucleotides agree with TRBD2. The CDR3 is 13 amino acids. Germline CDR1 ENHRY, CDR2 SYGVKD. Germline trimming cut 5 bases from V and 3 bases from J; bases unmatched to any gene: 0. The CDR3 nucleotides read TGTGCCATCAGTCTAGCGGGAGAAGAGACCCAGTACTTC. It codes for CAISLAGEETQYF.

This clone was picked up many times. The chain couples TRBV5-4 to TRBJ2-3, with 7 nucleotides matching TRBD2. Germline assignment: CDR1 SGHNT and CDR2 YYREEE (reference sequence). The length of the CDR3 is 17 residues. Germline trimming cut 4 bases from V and 2 bases from J; bases unmatched to any gene: 13. The CDR3 spells CASSPLDSGSPTDTQYF. The CDR3 DNA sequence: TGTGCCAGCAGCCCTCTTGATAGCGGGTCCCCCACAGATACGCAGTATTTT.

The V and J genes are TRBV28 and TRBJ2-3; D not certain. The germline V gene has CDR1 MDHEN and CDR2 SYDVKM. This CDR3 contains 12 residues. V gave up 4 bases and J gave up 6 bases, with 8 bases separating them. The CDR3 sequence is CASSSRRDTQYF. CDR3 nucleotide sequence: TGTGCCAGCAGTTCCCGACGGGATACGCAGTATTTT.

The CDR3 spells CASSLSGYGNTIYF. CDR3 nucleotides: TGCGCCAGCAGCTTGTCAGGGTATGGAAACACCATATATTTT. The rearrangement uses TRBV5-1 and TRBJ1-3; TRBD1 is a possible D gene (5 bases). Trimming removed 1 base from V and 3 bases from J, with 8 bases in between. In germline, CDR1 is SGHRS, CDR2 YFSETQ. This CDR3 region has 14 residues.

V usage is TRBV19 and J usage is TRBJ2-5, with D tentatively TRBD1 or TRBD2 (5 bases each). Trimming removed 3 bases at V and 1 base at J, with 9 bases between. Germline V gene lookup returns CDR1 LNHDA and CDR2 SQIVND (reference sequence). This CDR3 is 14 amino acids long. The CDR3 loop is CASSIWGPQETQYF. The CDR3 bases are TGTGCCAGTAGTATTTGGGGACCCCAAGAGACCCAGTACTTC.

This clone occurred many times. This sample also contains other DNA sequences that code for the same CDR3. This chain links TRBV2 with TRBJ2-7; D is tentatively TRBD1 or TRBD2 (5 bases each). CDR3 size: 13 residues. V dropped 4 bases and J dropped 2 bases, with 9 bases sitting between them. Germline lookup yields CDR1 SNHLY and CDR2 FYNNEI. The CDR3 DNA sequence: TGTGCCAGCAGTGCTGGGGGTCCCTACGAGCAGTACTTC. Translation: CASSAGGPYEQYF. Combining the CDR3 with reference TRBV2 and TRBJ2-7 gives the whole variable domain EPEVTQTPSHQVTQMGQEVILRCVPISNHLYFYWYRQILGQKVEFLVSFYNNEISEKSEIFDDQFSVERPDGSNFTLKIRSTKLEDSAMYFCASSAGGPYEQYFGPGTRLTVT.

In its sample, this clone was seen a few times. The chain recombines TRBV18 with TRBJ2-1; 8 bases are a match to TRBD1. In germline, CDR1 is KGHSH, CDR2 LQKENI. This CDR3 is 14 amino acids long. With V trimmed by 6 bases and J by 4 bases, 5 bases remained unmatched. The CDR3 sequence is CASSSGTGYNEQFF. The CDR3 nucleotides are TGTGCCAGCTCTTCCGGGACAGGTTACAATGAGCAGTTCTTC.

The chain has TRBV7-9 and TRBJ1-1, with D perhaps TRBD1 (5 bases). Looked up from germline, CDR1 is SEHNR and CDR2 is FQNEAQ (reference sequence). There are 13 residues in the CDR3. V shed 3 bases and J shed 10 bases, with 15 bases lying between them. This CDR3 is CASSFGDRRRAFF. In nucleotides, the CDR3 is TGTGCCAGCAGCTTTGGGGACCGGCGTCGAGCTTTCTTT. Complete variable domain (other parts from reference TRBV7-9 and TRBJ1-1): DTGVSQNPRHKITKRGQNVTFRCDPISEHNRLYWYRQTLGQGPEFLTYFQNEAQLEKSRLLSDRFSAERPKGSFSTLEIQRTEQGDSAMYLCASSFGDRRRAFFGQGTRLTVV.

This clone was counted a few times. This rearrangement joins TRBV6-5 to TRBJ1-1; possible D gene TRBD1, 5 bases. CDR3 length equals 15 residues. Trimming stripped 0 bases from V and 0 bases from J, with 8 bases between. Germline CDR1 is MNHEY and CDR2 is SVGAGI. CDR3 in DNA: TGTGCCAGCAGTTACTCGAGACAGATGAACACTGAAGCTTTCTTT. Translation: CASSYSRQMNTEAFF.

The V and J genes are TRBV7-6 and TRBJ2-5; D might be TRBD2 (5 bases). The CDR3 totals 14 residues. CDR1 SGHVS and CDR2 FNYEAQ come from the germline V gene. V was trimmed by 5 bases and J by 5 bases, leaving 15 bases between them. CDR3 sequence: CASSPAGRRETQYF. In nucleotides, the CDR3 is TGTGCCAGCAGCCCCGCGGGCCGGCGGGAGACCCAGTACTTC.

The V and J genes are TRBV4-3 and TRBJ2-7, with 11 bases that match TRBD2. V lost 2 bases and J lost 0; bases outside the gene matches: 3. Per germline, CDR1 LGHNA and CDR2 YSLEER. This CDR3 is built from 16 residues. The CDR3 DNA reads as TGCGCCAGCAGCCAATCCGGACTAGCGGGCTCCTACGAGCAGTACTTC. Translating gives CASSQSGLAGSYEQYF.

J is TRBJ2-3 and V is TRBV5-4, with 14 bases that match TRBD2. Trimming cost V 7 bases and J 5 bases; bases outside gene matches: 0. CDR1 is SGHNT and CDR2 is YYREEE in the germline V gene (reference sequence). The CDR3 runs to 13 residues. CDR3 nucleotides: TGTGCCAGCGGACTAGCGGGAGGAGATACGCAGTATTTT. Amino acid sequence: CASGLAGGDTQYF.

This clone was counted only a few times. The genes are TRBV7-2 and TRBJ2-7, with 7 bases aligning to TRBD2. The V gene's germline CDR1 is SGHTA and CDR2 FQGNSA. The trim removed 5 bases at V and 4 bases at J, leaving 11 bases unmatched. The CDR3 is 15 amino acids. The CDR3 loop reads CASSPGGPRWYEQYF. CDR3 in DNA: TGTGCCAGCAGCCCGGGGGGACCCCGGTGGTACGAGCAGTACTTC.

V usage is TRBV19 and J usage is TRBJ2-7, with 9 bases fitting TRBD1. The CDR3 extends over 15 amino acids. V was pared by 6 bases and J by 3 bases, with 9 bases of the junction left unmatched. Germline values: CDR1 LNHDA, CDR2 SQIVND (reference sequence). The CDR3 region has the DNA TGTGCCAGTAGCGAAACGGGACAGGGAGGCTACGAGCAGTACTTC. Its translation is CASSETGQGGYEQYF.

The table lists this clone with a few counts. The chain recombines TRBV7-2 with TRBJ2-1, with no clear D. The CDR3 is made up of 12 amino acids. Germline-derived CDR1 and CDR2 are SGHTA and FQGNSA. V was trimmed by 2 bases and J by 6 bases, leaving 5 bases between them. The CDR3 DNA follows: TGTGCCAGCAGCTTACTAAGCAATGAGCAGTTCTTC. Translated, it gives CASSLLSNEQFF.

In regard to this clone: Other DNA sequences in this sample translate to the same CDR3. The J gene is TRBJ2-2, the V gene TRBV14, with D perhaps matching TRBD1 (5 bases). The CDR3 totals 16 residues. The V end was cut by 1 base, the J end by 0 bases, with 9 bases between. From germline, CDR1 is SGHDN and CDR2 FVKESK. The CDR3 loop reads CASSQVRGSNTGELFF. CDR3 sequence (DNA): TGTGCCAGCAGCCAAGTAAGGGGCTCGAACACCGGGGAGCTGTTTTTT.

This clone was seen repeatedly, ten times or more. The same CDR3 is also encoded by other DNA sequences in this sample. The chain is built from TRBV15 and TRBJ2-7; D remains unclear. The germline CDR1 and CDR2 sequences are LNHNV and YYDKDF (reference sequence). The CDR3 loop spans 11 amino acids. Trimming took off 6 bases at V and 3 bases at J, with 6 bases between the two ends. The CDR3 sequence: CATSANYEQYF. In nucleotides, the CDR3 is TGTGCCACCAGTGCCAACTACGAGCAGTACTTC. Full variable domain (remainder filled in from reference TRBV15 and TRBJ2-7): DAMVIQNPRYQVTQFGKPVTLSCSQTLNHNVMYWYQQKSSQAPKLLFHYYDKDFNNEADTPDNFQSRRPNTSFCFLDIRSPGLGDTAMYLCATSANYEQYFGPGTRLTVT.

This clone was observed a handful of times. V gene TRBV10-1 combines with J gene TRBJ2-1; 9 bases are shared with TRBD1. The trim removed 0 bases at V and 6 bases at J, leaving 6 bases unmatched. Germline CDR1 WNHNN, CDR2 SYGVQD (reference sequence). The CDR3 sequence is 16 residues long. The CDR3 spells CASSESIGTGLNEQFF. CDR3 nucleotide sequence: TGCGCCAGCAGTGAGTCAATCGGGACAGGGCTCAATGAGCAGTTCTTC.

DNA for the CDR3: TGTGCCAGCAGCTACTACTACAGGAACACCGGGGAGCTGTTTTTT. This codes for CASSYYYRNTGELFF. V is TRBV5-6 and J is TRBJ2-2; D ambiguous. This CDR3 is 15 amino acids long. With 3 bases removed from V and 1 base from J, the gap between germline ends came to 10 bases. Germline V gene lookup returns CDR1 SGHDT and CDR2 YYEEEE.

The rearrangement uses TRBV7-3 and TRBJ2-1; D gene unclear. The CDR3 is 14 amino acids. Germline assignment: CDR1 SGHTA and CDR2 FQGTGA. Trimming left V 5 bases short and J 8 bases short, with 16 bases between. The CDR3 sequence is CASSRPGIIYEQFF. DNA of the CDR3: TGTGCCAGCAGCCGTCCTGGTATAATATATGAGCAGTTCTTC.

This clone was seen more than once but under ten times. This chain links TRBV28 with TRBJ1-3; D uncertain. The CDR3 loop spans 15 amino acids. The germline V gene has CDR1 MDHEN and CDR2 SYDVKM. V shed 6 bases and J shed 0 bases, with 12 bases lying between them. The CDR3 DNA sequence: TGTGCCAGCAGGCCCATTCAAGCCTCTGGAAACACCATATATTTT. This sequence encodes CASRPIQASGNTIYF.

This clone was recorded a few times. The V and J genes are TRBV7-2 and TRBJ1-5, with a weak D call TRBD1 (5 bases). This CDR3 contains 15 residues. The V end lost 1 base, the J end lost 6 bases, and 13 bases lay between the germline ends. From germline, CDR1 is SGHTA and CDR2 FQGNSA. DNA of the CDR3: TGTGCCAGCAGCTTAGTGAGGGACTCTCGTCAGCCCCAGCATTTT. This gives the protein CASSLVRDSRQPQHF.

V gene TRBV11-2 combines with J gene TRBJ2-1; 9 bases are a match to TRBD2. Germline values: CDR1 SGHAT, CDR2 FQNNGV. The trim removed 5 bases at V and 10 bases at J, leaving 3 bases unmatched. The CDR3 length is 12 residues. CDR3 nucleotide sequence: TGTGCCAGCAGCCACGGACTAGCGGAGCAGTTCTTC. Its protein is CASSHGLAEQFF.